These T cell receptor beta chains were read from a single sample in a study of T cell responses to AZD1222 COVID-19 vaccine. The repertoire was sequenced with immunoSEQ multiplex PCR; TCRdb's copy has only in-frame clones and lacks some. The sample carries about 86,000 clones, roughly 87% recorded once. This specimen consisted of peripheral blood, obtained on day 0 of AZD1222 vaccination. The receptors come from an adult in good health. Each CDR3 is given with its conserved first and last residue.

J gene	V gene	CDR3 protein
TRBJ1-2	TRBV7-9	CASSLGTSYGYTF
TRBJ2-7	TRBV11-2	CASSLSAGYSYEQYF
TRBJ2-3	TRBV6-6	CASSSRESDTQYF
TRBJ1-5	TRBV6-2/TRBV6-3	CASSLLQGPLVNQPQHF
TRBJ1-2	TRBV10-3	CAINTRGAGQNGYTF
TRBJ2-5	TRBV27	CASSPGPAWTQYF
TRBJ2-7	TRBV11-2	CASSLDGTGEQYF
TRBJ2-7	TRBV5-1	CASSLGGGNLGQYF
TRBJ1-1	TRBV19	CASTNGRGARAEAFF
TRBJ2-7	TRBV6-5	CTSSPGTASSYEQYF
TRBJ2-5	TRBV9	CASSVGLASGSHQETQYF
TRBJ1-1	TRBV28	CASSLPGGGRTEAFF
TRBJ1-1	TRBV5-1	CASSLSLGGTAYTEAFF
TRBJ1-5	TRBV15	CATSRDYQANQPQHF
TRBJ2-3	TRBV2	CASSDFLAGVTDTQYF
TRBJ1-1	TRBV19	CASSTGAFMNTEAFF
TRBJ1-1	TRBV5-6	CASSALGRDTEAFF
TRBJ1-5	TRBV6-6	CASSEKTVQPQHF
TRBJ2-5	TRBV19	CASRNRGTSGREETQYF
TRBJ2-1	TRBV19	CASSISGFPYNEQFF
TRBJ2-7	TRBV7-9	CASSLEAQANEQYF
TRBJ2-3	TRBV5-1	CASRGSPHTDTQYF
TRBJ1-1	TRBV5-1	CASSSIQGGGTEAFF
TRBJ2-2	TRBV4-1	CASSTDWEGAGELFF
TRBJ2-7	TRBV5-1	CASSLVSGSYEQYF
TRBJ2-2	TRBV9	CASSVETSGNTGELFF
TRBJ1-1	TRBV9	CASSVKQGNTEAFF
TRBJ1-2	TRBV28	CASSSGRNYTF
TRBJ2-7	TRBV27	CASSLTGTASYEQYF
TRBJ1-2	TRBV6-1	CASSEGRDGYTF
TRBJ1-5	TRBV7-9	CASSAGTSNQPQHF